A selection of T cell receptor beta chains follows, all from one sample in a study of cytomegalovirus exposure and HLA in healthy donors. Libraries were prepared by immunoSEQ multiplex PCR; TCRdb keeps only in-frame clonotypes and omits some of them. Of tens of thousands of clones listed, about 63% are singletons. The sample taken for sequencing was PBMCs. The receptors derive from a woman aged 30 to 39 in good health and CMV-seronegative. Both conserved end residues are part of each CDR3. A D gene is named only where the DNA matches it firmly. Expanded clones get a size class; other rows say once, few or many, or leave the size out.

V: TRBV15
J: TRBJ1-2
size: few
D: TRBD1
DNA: TGTGCCACCAGCCGGGACAGCTTCAACAACTATGGCTACACCTTC
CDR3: CATSRDSFNNYGYTF

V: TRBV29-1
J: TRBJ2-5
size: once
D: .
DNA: TGCAGCGTCTCGACAGGTCAAGAGACCCAGTACTTC
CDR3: CSVSTGQETQYF

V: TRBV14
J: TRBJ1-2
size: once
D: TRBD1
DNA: TGTGCCAGCAGCCCTAGGACAGGGGGACATGGCTACACCTTC
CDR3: CASSPRTGGHGYTF

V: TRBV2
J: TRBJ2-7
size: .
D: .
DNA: TGTACCAGCAGTGTGCAGGCTTTCTCCTACGAGCAGTACTTC
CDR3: CTSSVQAFSYEQYF

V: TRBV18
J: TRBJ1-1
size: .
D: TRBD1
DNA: TGTGCCAGCTCACCAAAGGCTTACGGGACAGCGAACACTGAAGCTTTCTTT
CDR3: CASSPKAYGTANTEAFF

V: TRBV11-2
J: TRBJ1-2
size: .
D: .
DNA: TGTGCCAGCACCCGGCCGGGAGCTAACTATGGCTACACCTTC
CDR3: CASTRPGANYGYTF

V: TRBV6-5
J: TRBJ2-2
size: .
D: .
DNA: TGTGCCAGCAGTTACGTACAGAACACCGGGGAGCTGTTTTTT
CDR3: CASSYVQNTGELFF

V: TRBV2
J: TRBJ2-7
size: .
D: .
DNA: TGTGCCAGCAGTGAAACTTACGAGCAGTACTTC
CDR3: CASSETYEQYF

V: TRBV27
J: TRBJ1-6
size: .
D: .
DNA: TGTGCCAGCAGTTCTTATACAGCTTTAATGTTCTCCTATAATTCACCCCTCCACTTT
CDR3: CASSSYTALMFSYNSPLHF

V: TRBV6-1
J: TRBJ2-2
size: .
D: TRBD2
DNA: TGTGCCAGCAGTGTTGCTAGCGGGGGCTTGAACACCGGGGAGCTGTTTTTT
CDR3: CASSVASGGLNTGELFF

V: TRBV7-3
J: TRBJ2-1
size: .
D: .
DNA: TGTGCCAGCAGCTTAAGAGGGGGCTCCTACAATGAGCAGTTCTTC
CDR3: CASSLRGGSYNEQFF

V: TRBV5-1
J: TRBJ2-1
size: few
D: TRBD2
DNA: TGCGCCAGCAGCCCACTAGCGGGAGAGGGTGAGCAGTTCTTC
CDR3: CASSPLAGEGEQFF

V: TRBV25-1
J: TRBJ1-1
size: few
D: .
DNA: TGTGCCAGCTCGAGGGGGGGAAACACTGAAGCTTTCTTT
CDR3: CASSRGGNTEAFF

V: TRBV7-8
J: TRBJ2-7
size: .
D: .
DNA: TGTGCCAGCAGCTTAGAAGGCGGGGCCTACGAGCAGTACTTC
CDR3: CASSLEGGAYEQYF

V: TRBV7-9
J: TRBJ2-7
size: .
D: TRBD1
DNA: TGTGCCATCCCTTTGGACAGGGGGAGCGACGAGCAGTACTTC
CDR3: CAIPLDRGSDEQYF

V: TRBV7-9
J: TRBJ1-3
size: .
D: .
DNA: TGTGCCAGCACCGCCGGGACACCCTCTGGAAACACCATATATTTT
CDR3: CASTAGTPSGNTIYF

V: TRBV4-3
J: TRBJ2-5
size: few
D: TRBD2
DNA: TGCGCCAGCAGCCAAGATCCCGCGGGAGGGGGAGAGACCCAGTACTTC
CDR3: CASSQDPAGGGETQYF

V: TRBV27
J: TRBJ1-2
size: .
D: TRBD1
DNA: TGTGCCAGCAGTTTAGGGACAGGGGGAGATCACTATGGCTACACCTTC
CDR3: CASSLGTGGDHYGYTF

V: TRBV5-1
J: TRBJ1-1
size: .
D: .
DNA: TGCGCCAGCAGCCTAGCTAGGGGGGGAGATGAAGCTTTCTTT
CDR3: CASSLARGGDEAFF

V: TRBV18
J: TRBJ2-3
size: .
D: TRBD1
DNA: TGTGCCAGCTCACGCGGACAGGTGGGAGATACGCAGTATTTT
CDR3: CASSRGQVGDTQYF

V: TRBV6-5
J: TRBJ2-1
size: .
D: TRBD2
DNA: TGTGCCAGCAGTTACTGGGGACTAGGGATCAATGAGCAGTTCTTC
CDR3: CASSYWGLGINEQFF

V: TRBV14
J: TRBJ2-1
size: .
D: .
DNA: TGTGCCCTTCTTAGTACCGATGAGCAGTTCTTC
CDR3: CALLSTDEQFF

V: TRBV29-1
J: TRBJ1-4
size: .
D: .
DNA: TGCAGCGTCGCTAGGACGGGGGGCCGGGGGGAAAAACTGTTTTTT
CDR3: CSVARTGGRGEKLFF

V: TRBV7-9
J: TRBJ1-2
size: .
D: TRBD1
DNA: TGTGCCAGCAGCTTAGTACCGACAGGGGGCCGTGGCTACACCTTC
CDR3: CASSLVPTGGRGYTF

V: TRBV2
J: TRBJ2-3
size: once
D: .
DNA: TGTGCCAGCAGTGAGGGGGTAGCGGAGCCTGAGACGCAGTATTTT
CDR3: CASSEGVAEPETQYF

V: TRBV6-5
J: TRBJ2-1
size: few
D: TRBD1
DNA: TGTGCCACCGGGACAGGGGGCTACAATGAGCAGTTCTTC
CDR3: CATGTGGYNEQFF

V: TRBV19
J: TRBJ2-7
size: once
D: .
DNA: TGTGCCAGTAGTGGGGGGGGCAGGGGTCAACAACGCTACGAGCAGTACTTC
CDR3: CASSGGGRGQQRYEQYF

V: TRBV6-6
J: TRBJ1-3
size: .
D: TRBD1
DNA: TGTGCCAGCAGCCGAACAGGGGTCGGAAACACCATATATTTT
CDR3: CASSRTGVGNTIYF

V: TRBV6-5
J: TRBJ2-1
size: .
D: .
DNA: TGTGCCAGCACCTCACGGGGAGCCTACAATGAGCAGTTCTTC
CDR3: CASTSRGAYNEQFF

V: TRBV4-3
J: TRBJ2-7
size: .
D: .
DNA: TGCGCCAGCAGCCAAGATCGCGGTGGTCGCGAGCAGTACTTC
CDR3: CASSQDRGGREQYF

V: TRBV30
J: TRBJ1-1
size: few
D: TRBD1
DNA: TGTGCCTGGAGTGGCACCGGGACAGGAGCTTTCTTT
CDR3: CAWSGTGTGAFF

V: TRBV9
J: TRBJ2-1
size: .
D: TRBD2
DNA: TGTGCCAGCAGCCTTCTAGCGGGTGATGAGCAGTTCTTC
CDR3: CASSLLAGDEQFF

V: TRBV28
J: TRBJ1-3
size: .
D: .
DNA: TGTGCCAGCAGCTCGACAGTTTACTCTGGAAACACCATATATTTT
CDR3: CASSSTVYSGNTIYF

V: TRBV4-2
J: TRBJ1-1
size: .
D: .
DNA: TGTGCCAGCAGCCAAGATATGCGGGGCGCTGAAGCTTTCTTT
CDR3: CASSQDMRGAEAFF

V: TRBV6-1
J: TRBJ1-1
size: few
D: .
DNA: TGTGCCAGCAGTGATTCCGGTCGGCGGGAAGCTTTCTTT
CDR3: CASSDSGRREAFF

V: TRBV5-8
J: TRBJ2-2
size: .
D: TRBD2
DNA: TGTGCCAGCAGTCCCGGGACTAGTAACACCGGGGAGCTGTTTTTT
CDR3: CASSPGTSNTGELFF

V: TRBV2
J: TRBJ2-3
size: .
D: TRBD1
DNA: TGTGCCAGCAGTTATAACAGGGGTGGGGGCACAGATACGCAGTATTTT
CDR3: CASSYNRGGGTDTQYF

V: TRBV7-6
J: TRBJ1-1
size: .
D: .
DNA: TGTGCCAGCAGCTTAGCGACCGGAGTCGCTGAAGCTTTCTTT
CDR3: CASSLATGVAEAFF

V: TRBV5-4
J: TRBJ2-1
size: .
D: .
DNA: TGTGCCAGCAGCTTAGGGGGTTTTCAATTGGGCAATGAGCAGTTCTTC
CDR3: CASSLGGFQLGNEQFF

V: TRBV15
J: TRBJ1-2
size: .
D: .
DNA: TGTGCCACCAGGGCGGGTGGGGATCCCTATGGCTACACCTTC
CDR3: CATRAGGDPYGYTF

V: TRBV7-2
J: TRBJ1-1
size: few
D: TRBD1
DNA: TGTGCCAGCAGCCCCGCATCCGGGACAGGGGGTACTGAAGCTTTCTTT
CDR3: CASSPASGTGGTEAFF

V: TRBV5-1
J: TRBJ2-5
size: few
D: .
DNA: TGCGCCAGCAGCTTGTCTCCGCAGGGGCAGTACTTC
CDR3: CASSLSPQGQYF

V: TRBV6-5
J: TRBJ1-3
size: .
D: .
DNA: TGTGCCAGCAGTCGGACAACAGGAAACACCATATATTTT
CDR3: CASSRTTGNTIYF

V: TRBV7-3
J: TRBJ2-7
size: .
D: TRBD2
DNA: TGTGCCAGCAGCCACCCGCGGGAGATGTACGAGCAGTACTTC
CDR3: CASSHPREMYEQYF

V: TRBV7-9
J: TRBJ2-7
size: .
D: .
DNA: TGTGCCAGCAGTGAGTTGTTGGGCCCCTACGAGCAGTACTTC
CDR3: CASSELLGPYEQYF

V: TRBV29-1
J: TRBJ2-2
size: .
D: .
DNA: TGCAGCGTTGGGTCGGCTAGCCTCTCGCGGAACACCGGGGAGCTGTTTTTT
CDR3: CSVGSASLSRNTGELFF

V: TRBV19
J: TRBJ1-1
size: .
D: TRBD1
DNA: TGTGCCAGTAGTATAAACAGGGGGCCCACTGAAGCTTTCTTT
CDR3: CASSINRGPTEAFF

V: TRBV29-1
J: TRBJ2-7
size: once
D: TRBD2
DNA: TGCAGCGTTGTCTGGACTAGCGGGTACGAGCAGTACTTC
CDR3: CSVVWTSGYEQYF

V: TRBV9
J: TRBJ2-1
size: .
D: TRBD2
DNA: TGTGCCAGCAGCGTAACCCCGGGACTAGCGGGAGGGCTTAATGAGCAGTTCTTC
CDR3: CASSVTPGLAGGLNEQFF

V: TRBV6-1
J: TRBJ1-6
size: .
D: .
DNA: TGTGCCAGCAGTGAGGGGGCCAGGATAGGTTCACCCCTCCACTTT
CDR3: CASSEGARIGSPLHF

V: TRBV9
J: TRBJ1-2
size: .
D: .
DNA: TGTGCCAGCAGCGTAGAAGCAGGGCTCTATGGCTACACCTTC
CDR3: CASSVEAGLYGYTF

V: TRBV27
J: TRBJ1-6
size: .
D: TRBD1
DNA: TGTGCCAGCAGTAGGGGACAGGGGTCCACCGTCGGTAATTCACCCCTCCACTTT
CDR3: CASSRGQGSTVGNSPLHF

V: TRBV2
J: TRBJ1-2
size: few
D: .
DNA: TGTGCCAGCAGGATAGAAGGGGAGGGGAAGGGCTACACCTTC
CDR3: CASRIEGEGKGYTF

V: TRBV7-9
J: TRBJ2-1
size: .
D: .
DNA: TGTGCCAGCAGCTTAGCTCCGGGCTCCTACAATGAGCAGTTCTTC
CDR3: CASSLAPGSYNEQFF